This T cell receptor (beta chain) came from a study of blood T cell repertoires in COVID-19 (dated by TCRdb to the early 2020s). With regard to the full study: Samples from collaborators originated in the United States, Italy and Spain and spanned both the acute and convalescent phases of COVID-19. Nearly every sample came with metadata listing a de-identified subject ID, COVID-19 status, age in years and sex. Samples were obtained from the ongoing ImmuneRACE study (first 160 participants) and from 1,254 subjects provided by 6 global collaborators. The repertoires were released in a freely available public database meant as a resource for research on the immune response to SARS-CoV-2. The material from the prospective study consisted of cDNA or gDNA derived from T cells, B-cell-depleted T cells, or PBMCs. Subjects who had been exposed to COVID-19, were actively infected with it, or had recovered from it provided the deeply sampled blood TCRbeta repertoires that made up the dataset. HLA class I and class II types, where available, came from metadata supplied by the sample provider rather than from assay-based typing. What the work shows at the level of the full study, not this receptor alone: Clinical and demographic metadata were provided uncurated, with the amount varying by source and participant.

The germline V gene sets CDR1 to MGHRA and CDR2 to YSYEKL. V has 5 bases trimmed and J has 0 bases trimmed; junction bases matching no gene number 7. From its cysteine to its phenylalanine, the CDR3 spans 16 amino acids. Only the CDR3 DNA stays, 48 bases, in frame from base 1. Regarding this clone: No cognate antigen has been identified for it. Per-base quality was not reported, and no clone a single base away is much larger than it.

Whole blood was collected in K2EDTA tubes by collaborating institutions according to the institutions' own protocols. Collaborator samples were shipped for TCRbeta analysis as frozen whole blood, isolated PBMCs, or DNA extracted from either sample type. The immunoSEQ Assay, a bias-controlled multiplex PCR, was used to amplify TCRbeta CDR3 regions from genomic DNA. The study's processing was this. The number of nucleated cells in each sample was estimated by amplification of reference gene primers within the assay. Sequence reads were collapsed and filtered to measure the absolute abundance of every unique TCRbeta CDR3 rearrangement. For each sample, productive Simpson clonality was calculated as the square root of Simpson's diversity index across productive rearrangements. TCRdb took over this immuneACCESS table, retaining in-frame rearrangements with V and J assigned. Such tables are incomplete; in checked studies, under half of the missing clones stem from an unresolved V gene, and the remainder is unexplained. D and trimming come from the DNA, and the V and J calls and clone size come from that table. Here the sample has 90,000 to 120,000 clones; more than 75% occur a single time. In total, the top ten clones hold 15% of the sample.

The sample consisted of peripheral blood. Recombination connected TRBV4-1 to TRBJ2-1, with 7 middle bases fitting TRBD2. This clonotype was sampled from a man aged 45-60 years with acute or convalescent COVID-19. CDR3 reads: CASSVSGASSYNEQFF. The sequence in DNA is TGCGCCAGCAGCGTAAGCGGGGCTAGCTCCTACAATGAGCAGTTCTTC.